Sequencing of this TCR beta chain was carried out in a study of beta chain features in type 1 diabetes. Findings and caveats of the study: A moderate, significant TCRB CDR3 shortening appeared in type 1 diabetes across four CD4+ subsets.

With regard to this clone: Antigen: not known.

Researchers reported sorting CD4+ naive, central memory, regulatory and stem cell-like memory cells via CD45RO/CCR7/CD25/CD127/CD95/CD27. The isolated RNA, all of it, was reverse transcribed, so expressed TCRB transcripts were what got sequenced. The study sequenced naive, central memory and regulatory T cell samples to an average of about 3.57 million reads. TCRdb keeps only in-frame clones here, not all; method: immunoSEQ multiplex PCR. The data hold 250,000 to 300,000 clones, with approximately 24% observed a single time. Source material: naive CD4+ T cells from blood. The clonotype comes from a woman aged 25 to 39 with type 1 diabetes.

CDR3 protein: CASSRIGSNTEAFF. The CDR3 DNA reads TGCGCCAGCAGCCGAATCGGGAGTAACACTGAAGCTTTCTTT. The chain couples TRBV4-1 to TRBJ1-1; D not resolved. This CDR3 has 14 amino acids. The germline V gene has CDR1 MGHRA and CDR2 YSYEKL. The ends were cut back, 4 bases at V and 2 bases at J, with 11 bases in the middle.